These T cell receptor beta chains were read from a single sample in a study of response to subunit inactivated influenza vaccine. TCRdb analysed the RT-PCR reads with MiXCR anew, one entry per CDR3 protein. The table shows hundreds of thousands of distinct CDR3 sequences, with approximately 17% occurring only once. The input for sequencing was PBMCs from blood, taken 4 to 6 days after vaccination. The receptors were gathered from a man aged 45 to 65 who received an inactivated influenza vaccine. Each CDR3 is given with its conserved first and last residue. A D gene is named only where the DNA matches it firmly. The listing skips clone size in some rows; elsewhere it reads once, few, many or a size class.

clone_size cdr3_length d_call j_call v_call cdr3_aa cdr3_nt
NA 15 TRBD1 TRBJ2-5 TRBV20-1 CSARAPTGAQETQYF TGCAGTGCTAGAGCCCCTACAGGGGCCCAAGAGACCCAGTACTTC
few 11 TRBD2 TRBJ2-1 TRBV29-1 CSVRTSGEQFF TGCAGCGTCCGGACTAGCGGCGAGCAGTTCTTC
NA 15 TRBD1 TRBJ1-3 TRBV10-3 CAISRDSGTGNTIYF TGTGCCATCAGTCGGGACAGTGGAACTGGAAACACCATATATTTT
NA 15 NA TRBJ2-5 TRBV2 CASSLSHWGPETQYF TGTGCCAGCAGCCTATCCCATTGGGGGCCCGAGACCCAGTACTTC
NA 14 NA TRBJ2-2 TRBV28 CASIKVPAAGELFF TGTGCCAGTATAAAGGTGCCTGCGGCCGGGGAGCTGTTTTTT
few 15 TRBD1 TRBJ2-1 TRBV5-1 CASSLPAGTVNEQFF TGCGCCAGCAGCTTGCCCGCCGGGACAGTCAATGAGCAGTTCTTC
few 17 TRBD2 TRBJ2-7 TRBV20-1 CSASPFQRGARVYEQYF TGCAGTGCTTCCCCTTTCCAGCGGGGGGCCAGGGTCTACGAGCAGTACTTC
few 13 NA TRBJ2-3 TRBV28 CASNQISTDTQYF TGTGCCAGCAATCAGATTAGCACAGATACGCAGTATTTT
few 14 NA TRBJ2-2 TRBV5-1 CASSLPAGPGELFF TGCGCCAGCAGCCTACCGGCGGGCCCCGGGGAGCTGTTTTTT
NA 15 TRBD1 TRBJ2-5 TRBV4-3 CASSQDTGGGETQYF TGCGCCAGCAGCCAAGATACAGGGGGCGGAGAGACCCAGTACTTC
few 13 NA TRBJ2-3 TRBV6-1 CASSDRGTDTQYF TGTGCCAGCAGTGATCGCGGCACAGATACGCAGTATTTT
few 15 TRBD1 TRBJ1-2 TRBV20-1 CSARRTGGRGYGYTF TGCAGTGCTAGAAGGACAGGGGGCCGCGGCTATGGCTACACCTTC
many 13 NA TRBJ2-1 TRBV21-1 CASRLAGNNEQFF TGTGCCAGCAGACTAGCGGGGAACAATGAGCAGTTCTTC
few 12 NA TRBJ1-1 TRBV12-3/TRBV12-4 CASSLASPEAFF TGTGCCAGCAGTTTAGCATCGCCTGAAGCTTTCTTT
few 12 TRBD1 TRBJ2-1 TRBV12-3/TRBV12-4 CASRKQGNEQFF TGTGCCAGCAGAAAACAGGGGAATGAGCAGTTCTTC
many 14 TRBD2 TRBJ2-5 TRBV7-8 CASSYLAGQETQYF TGTGCCAGCAGCTATCTAGCGGGGCAAGAGACCCAGTACTTC
NA 15 NA TRBJ1-4 TRBV4-1 CASSLWTERNEKLFF TGCGCCAGCAGCCTTTGGACTGAGCGTAATGAAAAACTGTTTTTT
few 16 NA TRBJ1-2 TRBV4-2 CASSQDPLGVNYGYTF TGTGCCAGCAGCCAAGATCCTCTAGGGGTTAACTATGGCTACACCTTC
few 13 NA TRBJ2-5 TRBV29-1 CSVDLGYQETQYF TGCAGCGTGGATCTAGGTTACCAAGAGACCCAGTACTTC
many 13 TRBD1 TRBJ1-2 TRBV29-1 CSVPGQGTYGYTF TGCAGCGTACCCGGACAGGGAACCTATGGCTACACCTTC
NA 18 TRBD1 TRBJ2-5 TRBV6-2/TRBV6-3 CASSSSAYLGQGRETQYF TGTGCCAGCAGTTCCTCAGCTTATTTAGGACAGGGACGCGAGACCCAGTACTTC
many 13 NA TRBJ1-1 TRBV28 CASSFVAGTAAFF TGTGCCAGCAGTTTCGTGGCAGGGACCGCAGCTTTCTTT
NA 17 NA TRBJ2-1 TRBV9 CASSGRAVVLGSNEQFF TGTGCCAGCAGCGGACGGGCCGTTGTCTTAGGCTCCAATGAGCAGTTCTTC
once 18 TRBD2 TRBJ2-1 TRBV9 CASSPQGYSGGRASEQFF TGTGCCAGCAGCCCTCAAGGTTATAGCGGCGGGAGGGCCAGTGAGCAGTTCTTC
NA 15 NA TRBJ2-7 TRBV28 CASSLLYRGSYEQYF TGTGCCAGCAGTCTCCTTTATAGGGGCTCCTACGAGCAGTACTTC
NA 16 TRBD1 TRBJ2-3 TRBV5-1 CASSLVGQTITDTQYF TGCGCCAGCAGCTTGGTGGGACAGACTATCACAGATACGCAGTATTTT
few 19 TRBD2 TRBJ2-7 TRBV25-1 CASSGSGGTSGRPTYEQYF TGTGCCAGCAGTGGATCTGGTGGGACTAGCGGGAGACCAACCTACGAGCAGTACTTC
few 14 NA TRBJ1-1 TRBV6-1 CASRPQGINTEAFF TGTGCCAGCAGACCTCAGGGGATTAACACTGAAGCTTTCTTT
NA 14 TRBD1 TRBJ2-3 TRBV20-1 CSETGQGRTDTQYF TGCAGTGAGACGGGACAGGGACGCACAGATACGCAGTATTTT
few 15 TRBD2 TRBJ2-5 TRBV5-1 CASSLVPSGKETQYF TGCGCCAGCAGCTTGGTACCTAGCGGCAAAGAGACCCAGTACTTC
many 14 TRBD1 TRBJ2-7 TRBV4-3 CASSLGTGDSKQYF TGCGCCAGCAGCCTCGGGACAGGGGACTCGAAGCAGTACTTC
few 15 TRBD2 TRBJ2-1 TRBV9 CASSGGTSANNEQFF TGTGCCAGCAGCGGAGGGACTAGCGCAAACAATGAGCAGTTCTTC
NA 11 NA TRBJ1-4 TRBV6-1 CASRSGEKLFF TGTGCCAGCAGGTCGGGGGAAAAACTGTTTTTT
few 13 TRBD1 TRBJ2-7 TRBV29-1 CSVGDRVSYEQYF TGCAGCGTTGGGGACAGGGTGTCCTACGAGCAGTACTTC